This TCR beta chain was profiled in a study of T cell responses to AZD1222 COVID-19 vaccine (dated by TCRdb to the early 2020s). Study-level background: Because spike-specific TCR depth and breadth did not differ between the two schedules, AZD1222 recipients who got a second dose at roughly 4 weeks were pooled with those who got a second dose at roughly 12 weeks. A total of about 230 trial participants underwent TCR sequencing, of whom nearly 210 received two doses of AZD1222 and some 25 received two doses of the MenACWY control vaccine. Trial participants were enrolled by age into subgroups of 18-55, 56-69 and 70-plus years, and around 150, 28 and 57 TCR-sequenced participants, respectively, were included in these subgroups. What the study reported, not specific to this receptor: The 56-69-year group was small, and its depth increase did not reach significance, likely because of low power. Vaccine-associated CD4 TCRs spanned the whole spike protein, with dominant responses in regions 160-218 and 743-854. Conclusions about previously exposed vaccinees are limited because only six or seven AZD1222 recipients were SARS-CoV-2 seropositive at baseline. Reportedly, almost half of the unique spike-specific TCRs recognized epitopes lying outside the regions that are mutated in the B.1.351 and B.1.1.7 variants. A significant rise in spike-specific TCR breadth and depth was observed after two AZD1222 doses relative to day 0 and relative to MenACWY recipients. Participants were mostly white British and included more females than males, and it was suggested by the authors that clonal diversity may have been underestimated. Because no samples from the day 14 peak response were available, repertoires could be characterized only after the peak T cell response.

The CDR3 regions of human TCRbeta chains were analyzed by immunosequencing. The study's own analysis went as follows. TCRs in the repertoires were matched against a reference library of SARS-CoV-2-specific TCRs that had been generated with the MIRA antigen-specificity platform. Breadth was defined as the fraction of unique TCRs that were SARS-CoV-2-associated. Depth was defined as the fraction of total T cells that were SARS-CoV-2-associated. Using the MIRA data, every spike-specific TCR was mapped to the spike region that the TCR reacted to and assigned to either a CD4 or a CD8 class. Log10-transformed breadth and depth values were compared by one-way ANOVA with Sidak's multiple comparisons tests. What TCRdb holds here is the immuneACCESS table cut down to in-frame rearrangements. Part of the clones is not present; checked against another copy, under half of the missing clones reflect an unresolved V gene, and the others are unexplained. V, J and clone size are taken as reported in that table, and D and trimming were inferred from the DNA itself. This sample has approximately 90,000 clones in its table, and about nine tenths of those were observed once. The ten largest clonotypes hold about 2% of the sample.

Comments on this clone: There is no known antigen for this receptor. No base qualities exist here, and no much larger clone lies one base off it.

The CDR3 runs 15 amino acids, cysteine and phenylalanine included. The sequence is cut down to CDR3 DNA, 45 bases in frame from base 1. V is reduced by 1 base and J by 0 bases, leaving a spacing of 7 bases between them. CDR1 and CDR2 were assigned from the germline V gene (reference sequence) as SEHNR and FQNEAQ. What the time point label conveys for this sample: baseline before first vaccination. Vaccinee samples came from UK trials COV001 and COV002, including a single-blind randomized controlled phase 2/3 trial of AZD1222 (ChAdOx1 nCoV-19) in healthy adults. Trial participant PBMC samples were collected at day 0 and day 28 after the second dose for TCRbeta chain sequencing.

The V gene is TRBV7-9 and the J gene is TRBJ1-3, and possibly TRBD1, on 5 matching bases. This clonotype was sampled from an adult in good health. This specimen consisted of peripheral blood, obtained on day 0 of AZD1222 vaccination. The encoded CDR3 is CASSLGGVSGNTIYF. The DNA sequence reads TGTGCCAGCAGCTTAGGGGGGGTCTCTGGAAACACCATATATTTT.